This is a list of T cell receptor beta chains from one sample in a study of T cell responses to AZD1222 COVID-19 vaccine. TCRdb keeps only in-frame clones here, not all; method: immunoSEQ multiplex PCR. The table shows more than 80,000 clones, with about nine tenths occurring only once. This specimen consisted of peripheral blood, obtained on day 0 of AZD1222 vaccination. These receptors all stem from an adult in good health. The CDR3 runs from the conserved cysteine through the conserved F or W. Each record gives: J gene, clone size, D gene, V gene, CDR3 protein, CDR3 DNA. A D gene is named only where the DNA matches it firmly. Clone size, where shown, is once, few, many, or a class for clones that have expanded.

>TRBJ1-1|.|.|TRBV7-3
CASSLSGNTEAFF
TGTGCCAGCAGCTTATCTGGGAACACTGAAGCTTTCTTT
>TRBJ2-5|once|.|TRBV5-1
CASSLRETQYF
TGCGCCAGCAGCTTGAGAGAGACCCAGTACTTC
>TRBJ2-2|.|TRBD1|TRBV9
CASSVGDRATGELFF
TGTGCCAGCAGCGTAGGGGACAGGGCCACCGGGGAGCTGTTTTTT
>TRBJ1-5|.|.|TRBV6-6
CASSYSSSNQPQHF
TGTGCCAGCAGTTACTCCTCCAGCAATCAGCCCCAGCATTTT
>TRBJ1-6|.|TRBD1|TRBV5-1
CASSSTGAPGNSPLHF
TGCGCCAGCAGCTCCACAGGGGCCCCAGGGAATTCACCCCTCCACTTT
>TRBJ2-7|.|.|TRBV20-1
CSARLGYEQYF
TGCAGTGCTAGATTGGGGTACGAGCAGTACTTC
>TRBJ1-3|once|.|TRBV5-5
CASSLAWIGSSGNTIYF
TGTGCCAGCAGCTTGGCGTGGATAGGGAGCTCTGGAAACACCATATATTTT
>TRBJ1-1|once|TRBD1|TRBV5-1
CASSPGTGKLNTEAFF
TGCGCCAGCAGCCCGGGGACAGGGAAATTGAACACTGAAGCTTTCTTT
>TRBJ1-2|.|TRBD1|TRBV24-1
CATSGGTGPNYGYTF
TGTGCCACCAGTGGCGGGACAGGACCCAACTATGGCTACACCTTC
>TRBJ1-1|.|TRBD1|TRBV18
CASSPGQVNTEAFF
TGTGCCAGCTCACCGGGACAGGTGAACACTGAAGCTTTCTTT
>TRBJ2-1|.|.|TRBV7-9
CASSTPVRGRSGNEQFF
TGTGCCAGCAGCACGCCTGTAAGGGGGAGGTCGGGCAATGAGCAGTTCTTC
>TRBJ1-3|.|TRBD1|TRBV6-5
CASSWGRGANTIYF
TGTGCCAGCAGTTGGGGCAGGGGGGCAAACACCATATATTTT
>TRBJ2-1|once|TRBD2|TRBV11-2
CASSWASGSDEQFF
TGTGCCAGCAGCTGGGCTAGCGGGAGTGATGAGCAGTTCTTC
>TRBJ2-1|.|TRBD1|TRBV5-1
CASSLVQGASGDEQFF
TGCGCCAGCAGCTTAGTCCAGGGGGCGAGTGGGGATGAGCAGTTCTTC
>TRBJ1-5|.|.|TRBV6-2/TRBV6-3
CASSYDGGYSNQPQHF
TGTGCCAGCAGTTACGACGGAGGATATAGCAATCAGCCCCAGCATTTT
>TRBJ1-3|.|.|TRBV19
CASSLPGSSSGNTIYF
TGTGCCAGTAGTTTGCCCGGTTCGAGCTCTGGAAACACCATATATTTT
>TRBJ2-1|few|.|TRBV24-1
CATSDFVGEKQFF
TGTGCCACCAGTGATTTTGTAGGAGAAAAGCAGTTCTTC
>TRBJ1-4|.|.|TRBV18
CASSPGATNEKLFF
TGTGCCAGCTCACCGGGGGCAACTAATGAAAAACTGTTTTTT
>TRBJ2-5|.|.|TRBV18
CASSPSAQGETQYF
TGTGCCAGCTCACCATCAGCGCAGGGGGAGACCCAGTACTTC
>TRBJ1-5|.|TRBD1|TRBV19
CASSIVGTGSYQPQHF
TGTGCCAGTAGTATAGTAGGGACAGGGTCATATCAGCCCCAGCATTTT
>TRBJ2-2|.|.|TRBV4-3
CASSYTGYTGELFF
TGCGCCAGCAGCTATACAGGATACACCGGGGAGCTGTTTTTT
>TRBJ2-5|.|.|TRBV7-9
CASSLDYGTQYF
TGTGCCAGCAGCTTAGATTACGGGACCCAGTACTTC
>TRBJ1-1|.|.|TRBV19
CASSIGRGGMNTGEAFF
TGTGCCAGTAGTATAGGGAGAGGGGGGATGAACACTGGTGAAGCTTTCTTT
>TRBJ1-1|.|.|TRBV12-5
CASGLVSYAEQSMNTEAFF
TGTGCTAGTGGTTTGGTATCGTATGCAGAGCAAAGTATGAACACTGAAGCTTTCTTT